This T cell receptor beta chain originates from a study of cytomegalovirus exposure and HLA in healthy donors. The CDR3 contains 11 residues. Trimming took 9 bases from V and 7 from J, leaving 12 bases between them. Germline V lookup: CDR1 MNHEY, CDR2 SVGAGI. The table came from immunoSEQ multiplex PCR; TCRdb's copy has only in-frame clones and leaves some out. The sample lists 150,000 to 200,000 clones, roughly 85% occurring once. V gene TRBV6-5 combines with J gene TRBJ1-2; weak D call: TRBD1 (6 bases). The sequenced material came from PBMCs. The receptor was isolated from a young man in good health and CMV-seropositive. CDR3 in DNA: TGTGCCAGTTTCCTGGGGGCTGGCTACACCTTC. Translating it yields CASFLGAGYTF.